This is a list of T cell receptor beta chains from one sample in a study of PD-1 blockade in classical Hodgkin lymphoma. Libraries were prepared by immunoSEQ multiplex PCR; TCRdb keeps only in-frame clonotypes and omits some of them. This repertoire shows about 9,100 clones, 92% found once; its top ten account for less than 15%. The input for sequencing was peripheral blood mononuclear cells (PBMCs), taken at baseline. These receptor sequences come from a human donor with classical Hodgkin lymphoma. Each CDR3 is given without its conserved first and last residue.

CDR3	V	J
ASSPPGGGCHEKLF	TRBV7-3	TRBJ1-4
AWRREAYQETQY	TRBV30	TRBJ2-5
ASSDPSRPEQF	TRBV25-1	TRBJ2-1
ASRWTGTYEQY	TRBV28	TRBJ2-7
ASSVAPGYEQY	TRBV9	TRBJ2-7
ASSLHSNTEAF	TRBV11-3	TRBJ1-1
ASSPTSGSGELF	TRBV18	TRBJ2-2
ASSQGPGLVSYEQY	TRBV4-1	TRBJ2-7
ASRYGTLIYEQY	TRBV6-1	TRBJ2-7
ASSTIRQTDTQY	TRBV7-3	TRBJ2-3
ASSRGLVETQY	TRBV11-2	TRBJ2-5
ASSLYGQATST	TRBV27	TRBJ1-2
ASTTWGRAANEQF	TRBV6-1	TRBJ2-1
ASSFQGSLHIQY	TRBV5-6	TRBJ2-4
ASSPPSSETQY	TRBV18	TRBJ2-5
ASSRQMGDSEGQPQH	TRBV28	TRBJ1-5
ASSDHSGGADTQY	TRBV6-1	TRBJ2-3
ASSLVSTAAGNTIY	TRBV7-6	TRBJ1-3
ASHGRGLDETQY	TRBV5-1	TRBJ2-5
ASSLAYTNSPLH	TRBV28	TRBJ1-6
ASWATTYEQY	TRBV10-2	TRBJ2-7
AIKQGNSPLH	TRBV10-3	TRBJ1-6
ASSELAFQY	TRBV2	TRBJ2-4
ASSQARRGGTDTQY	TRBV14	TRBJ2-3
ASSYSNGARNEQF	TRBV6-6	TRBJ2-1
ASSEHGDRGHSNQPQH	TRBV2	TRBJ1-5
ASSPNSGRGETQY	TRBV5-5	TRBJ2-5
ASSVGWGAGKLF	TRBV9	TRBJ1-4
ASSLGQYSSYNSPLH	TRBV5-1	TRBJ1-6
ASSEFVGTEAF	TRBV2	TRBJ1-1
ASSPGQGVEAF	TRBV7-7	TRBJ1-1
ASSFRGGEETQY	TRBV5-5	TRBJ2-5
AWSHGNTEAF	TRBV30	TRBJ1-1
ASSGLEVKY	TRBV2	TRBJ2-7
ASSVGHYSGNTIY	TRBV9	TRBJ1-3
ASSLDAESYGYT	TRBV11-2	TRBJ1-2
ASSLVIVQWTAGNQPQH	TRBV28	TRBJ1-5
ASSLLGITLSKQF	TRBV27	TRBJ2-1
ASTWAFQYEQY	TRBV28	TRBJ2-7
ASSEFPNTEAF	TRBV6-1	TRBJ1-1
ASKPGLDSDTQY	TRBV6-1	TRBJ2-3
GSSLGRITDTQY	TRBV28	TRBJ2-3
SALRSIEQY	TRBV20-1	TRBJ2-7
ATLSTFLRTETQY	TRBV28	TRBJ2-5
AIRDGGGNQPQH	TRBV10-3	TRBJ1-5
ASSSNSPGTSGTQY	TRBV7-3	TRBJ2-3
ASSLGSTPSGTDTQY	TRBV5-1	TRBJ2-3
ASTRVRSQGAWGYT	TRBV5-6	TRBJ1-2